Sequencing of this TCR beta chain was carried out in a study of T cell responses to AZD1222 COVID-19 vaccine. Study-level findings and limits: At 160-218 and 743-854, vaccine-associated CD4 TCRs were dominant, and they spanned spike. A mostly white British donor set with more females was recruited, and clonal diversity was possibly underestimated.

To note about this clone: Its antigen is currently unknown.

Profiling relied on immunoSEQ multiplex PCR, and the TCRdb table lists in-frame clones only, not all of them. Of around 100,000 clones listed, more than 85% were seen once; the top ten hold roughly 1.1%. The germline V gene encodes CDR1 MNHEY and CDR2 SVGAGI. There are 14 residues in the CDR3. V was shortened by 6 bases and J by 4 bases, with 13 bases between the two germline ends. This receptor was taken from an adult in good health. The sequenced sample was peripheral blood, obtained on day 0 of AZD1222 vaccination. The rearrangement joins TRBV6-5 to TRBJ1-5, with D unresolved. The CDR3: CASRSGVVNQPQHF. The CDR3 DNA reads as TGTGCCAGCAGGAGTGGGGTCGTAAATCAGCCCCAGCATTTT.